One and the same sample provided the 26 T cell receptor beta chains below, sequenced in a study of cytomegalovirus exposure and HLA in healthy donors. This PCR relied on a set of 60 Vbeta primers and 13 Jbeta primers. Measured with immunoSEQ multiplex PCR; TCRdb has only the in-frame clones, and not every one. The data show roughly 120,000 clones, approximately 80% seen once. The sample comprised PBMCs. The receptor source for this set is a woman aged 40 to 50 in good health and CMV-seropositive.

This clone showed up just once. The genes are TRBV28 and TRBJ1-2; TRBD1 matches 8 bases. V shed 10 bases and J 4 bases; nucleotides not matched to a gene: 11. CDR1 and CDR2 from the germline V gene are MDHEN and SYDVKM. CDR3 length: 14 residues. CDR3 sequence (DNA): TGTGCCACCCTAAAGGGGACAGGACTCTATGGCTACACCTTC. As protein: CATLKGTGLYGYTF.

CDR3 coding DNA: TGTGCCAGCAGCTTAGCGCTGGTAGGGGAGGACACTGAAGCTTTCTTT. Its protein product is CASSLALVGEDTEAFF. The chain recombines TRBV7-9 with TRBJ1-1, with D possibly matching TRBD1 (5 bases). The CDR3 is 16 residues long. Germline lookup yields CDR1 SEHNR and CDR2 FQNEAQ (reference sequence). V was trimmed by 0 bases and J by 3 bases, leaving 14 bases between them.

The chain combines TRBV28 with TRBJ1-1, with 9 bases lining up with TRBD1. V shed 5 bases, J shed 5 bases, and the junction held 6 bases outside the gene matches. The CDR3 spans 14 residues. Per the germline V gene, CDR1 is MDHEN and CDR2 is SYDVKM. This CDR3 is CASSHRGHGTEAFF. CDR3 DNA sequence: TGTGCCAGCAGTCACAGGGGGCATGGGACTGAAGCTTTCTTT.

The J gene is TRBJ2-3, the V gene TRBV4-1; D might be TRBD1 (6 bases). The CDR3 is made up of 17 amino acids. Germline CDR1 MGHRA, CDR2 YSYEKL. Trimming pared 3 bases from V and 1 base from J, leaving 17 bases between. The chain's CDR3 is CASSQGDRLGGTDTQYF. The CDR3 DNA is TGCGCCAGCAGCCAGGGAGACAGGTTAGGAGGCACAGATACGCAGTATTTT.

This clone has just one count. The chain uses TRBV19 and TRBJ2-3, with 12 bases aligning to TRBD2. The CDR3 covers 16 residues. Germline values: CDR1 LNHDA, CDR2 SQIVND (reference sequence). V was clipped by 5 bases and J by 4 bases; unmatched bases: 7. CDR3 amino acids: CASSPLAGGPADTQYF. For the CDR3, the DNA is TGTGCCAGTAGTCCTCTAGCGGGAGGGCCGGCAGATACGCAGTATTTT.

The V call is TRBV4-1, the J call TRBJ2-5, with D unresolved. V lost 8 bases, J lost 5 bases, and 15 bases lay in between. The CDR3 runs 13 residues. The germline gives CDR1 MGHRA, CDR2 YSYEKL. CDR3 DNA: TGCGCCAGCGGAGAGACTGGCGGCGAGACCCAGTACTTC. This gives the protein CASGETGGETQYF.

CDR3 amino acids: CASLSPRGAGVYGYTF. The CDR3 nucleotides are TGTGCCAGCCTTTCCCCTCGCGGGGCGGGAGTGTATGGCTACACCTTC. The V and J genes are TRBV28 and TRBJ1-2; D is perhaps TRBD1 (5 bases). There are 16 residues in the CDR3. V was clipped by 8 bases and J by 5 bases, with 24 bases between them. CDR1 is MDHEN, CDR2 SYDVKM, per germline.

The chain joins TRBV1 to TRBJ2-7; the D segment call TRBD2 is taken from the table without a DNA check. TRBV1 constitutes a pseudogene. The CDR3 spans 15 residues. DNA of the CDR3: TGCACCAGCAGCGAACTAGCGGGAGGACTATACGAGCAGTACTTC. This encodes CTSSELAGGLYEQYF.

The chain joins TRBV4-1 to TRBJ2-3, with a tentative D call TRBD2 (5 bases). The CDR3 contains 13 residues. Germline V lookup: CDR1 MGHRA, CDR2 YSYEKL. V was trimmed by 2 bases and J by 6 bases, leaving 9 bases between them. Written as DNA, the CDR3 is TGCGCCAGCAGCCAACTGGAGCGGGATACGCAGTATTTT. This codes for CASSQLERDTQYF.

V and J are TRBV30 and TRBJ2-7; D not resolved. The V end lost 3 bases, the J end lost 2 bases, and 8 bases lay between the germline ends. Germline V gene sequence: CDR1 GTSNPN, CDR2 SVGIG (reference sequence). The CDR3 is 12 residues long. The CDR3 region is CAWRAGPYEQYF. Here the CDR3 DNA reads TGTGCCTGGAGAGCAGGCCCCTACGAGCAGTACTTC.

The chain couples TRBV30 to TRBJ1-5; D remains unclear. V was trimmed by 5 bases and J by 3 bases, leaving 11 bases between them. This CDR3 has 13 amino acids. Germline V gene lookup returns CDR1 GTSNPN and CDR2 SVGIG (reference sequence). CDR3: CAWAGGPNQPQHF. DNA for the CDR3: TGTGCCTGGGCGGGAGGACCCAATCAGCCCCAGCATTTT.

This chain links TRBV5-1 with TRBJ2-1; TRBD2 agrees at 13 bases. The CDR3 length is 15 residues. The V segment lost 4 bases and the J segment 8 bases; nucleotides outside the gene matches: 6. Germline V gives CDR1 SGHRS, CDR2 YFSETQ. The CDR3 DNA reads TGCGCCAGCAGCCCGGGACTAGCGGGAAGAGATGAGCAGTTCTTC. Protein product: CASSPGLAGRDEQFF.

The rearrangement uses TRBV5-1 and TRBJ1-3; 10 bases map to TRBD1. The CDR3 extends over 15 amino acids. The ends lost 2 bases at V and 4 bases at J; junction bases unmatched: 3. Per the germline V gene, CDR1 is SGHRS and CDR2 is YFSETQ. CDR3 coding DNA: TGCGCCAGCAGCTTTGGACAGGGGGTCGGAAACACCATATATTTT. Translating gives CASSFGQGVGNTIYF.

The CDR3 reads CASSIGPSYEQYF. Here the CDR3 DNA reads TGTGCCAGTAGTATTGGCCCCTCCTACGAGCAGTACTTC. The gene calls are TRBV19 and TRBJ2-7; D unclear. The germline CDR1 and CDR2 sequences are LNHDA and SQIVND (reference sequence). The V end lost 3 bases, the J end lost 0 bases, and 6 bases lay between the germline ends. There are 13 residues in the CDR3. Filled out from reference TRBV19 and TRBJ2-7, the complete variable domain reads DGGITQSPKYLFRKEGQNVTLSCEQNLNHDAMYWYRQDPGQGLRLIYYSQIVNDFQKGDIAEGYSVSREKKESFPLTVTSAQKNPTAFYLCASSIGPSYEQYFGPGTRLTVT.

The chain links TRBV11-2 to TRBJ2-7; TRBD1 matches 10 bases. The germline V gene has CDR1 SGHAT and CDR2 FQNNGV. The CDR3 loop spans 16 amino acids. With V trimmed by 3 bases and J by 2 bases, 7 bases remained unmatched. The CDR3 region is CASSLGTGVPPYEQYF. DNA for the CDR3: TGTGCCAGCAGCTTGGGGACAGGGGTTCCACCCTACGAGCAGTACTTC.

The CDR3 is CASSIGVNTEAFF. The CDR3 DNA sequence: TGTGCCAGTAGTATAGGCGTGAACACTGAAGCTTTCTTT. The chain combines TRBV19 with TRBJ1-1; D remains unclear. This CDR3 is built from 13 residues. The V gene's germline CDR1 is LNHDA and CDR2 SQIVND (reference sequence). V was clipped by 1 base and J by 0 bases, with 3 bases between them.

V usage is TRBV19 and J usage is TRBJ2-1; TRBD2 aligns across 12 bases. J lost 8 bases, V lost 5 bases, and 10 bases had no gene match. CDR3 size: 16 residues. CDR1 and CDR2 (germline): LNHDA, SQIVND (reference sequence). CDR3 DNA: TGTGCCAGTAGTGCCCCTGGGACTAGCGGGTATCATGAGCAGTTCTTC. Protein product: CASSAPGTSGYHEQFF.

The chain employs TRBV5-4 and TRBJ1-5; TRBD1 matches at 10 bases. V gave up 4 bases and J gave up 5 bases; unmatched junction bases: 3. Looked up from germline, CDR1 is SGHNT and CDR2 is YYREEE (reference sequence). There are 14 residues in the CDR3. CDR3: CASSPGTGDQPQHF. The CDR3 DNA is TGTGCCAGCAGCCCTGGGACAGGGGATCAGCCCCAGCATTTT.

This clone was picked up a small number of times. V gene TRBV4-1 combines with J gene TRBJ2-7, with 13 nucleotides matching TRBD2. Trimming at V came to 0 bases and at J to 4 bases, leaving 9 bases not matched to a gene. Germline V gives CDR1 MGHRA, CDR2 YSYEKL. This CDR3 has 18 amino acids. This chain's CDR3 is CASSQDKRTSGRGYEQYF. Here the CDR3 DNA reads TGCGCCAGCAGCCAAGATAAAAGGACTAGCGGGAGAGGTTACGAGCAGTACTTC.

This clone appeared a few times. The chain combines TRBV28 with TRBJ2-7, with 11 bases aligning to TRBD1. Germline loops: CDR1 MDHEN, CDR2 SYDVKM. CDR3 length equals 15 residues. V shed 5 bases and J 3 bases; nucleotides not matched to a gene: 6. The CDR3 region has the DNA TGTGCCAGCAGTCCGGCGGACAGGGGGCACTACGAGCAGTACTTC. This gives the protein CASSPADRGHYEQYF.

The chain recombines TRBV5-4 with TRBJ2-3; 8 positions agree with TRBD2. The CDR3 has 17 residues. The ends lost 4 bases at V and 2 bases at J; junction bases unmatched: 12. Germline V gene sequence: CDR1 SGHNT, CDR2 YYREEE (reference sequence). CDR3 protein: CASSTRVAGGSTDTQYF. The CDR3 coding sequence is TGTGCCAGCAGCACGAGGGTGGCGGGAGGATCCACAGATACGCAGTATTTT.

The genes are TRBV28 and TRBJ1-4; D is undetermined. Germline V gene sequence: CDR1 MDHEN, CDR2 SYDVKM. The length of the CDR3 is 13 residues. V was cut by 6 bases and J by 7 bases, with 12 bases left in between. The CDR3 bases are TGTGCCAGCAGCTCCCGAGCGAGTGAAAAACTGTTTTTT. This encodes CASSSRASEKLFF. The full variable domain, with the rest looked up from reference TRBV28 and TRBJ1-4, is DVKVTQSSRYLVKRTGEKVFLECVQDMDHENMFWYRQDPGLGLRLIYFSYDVKMKEKGDIPEGYSVSREKKERFSLILESASTNQTSMYLCASSSRASEKLFFGSGTQLSVL.

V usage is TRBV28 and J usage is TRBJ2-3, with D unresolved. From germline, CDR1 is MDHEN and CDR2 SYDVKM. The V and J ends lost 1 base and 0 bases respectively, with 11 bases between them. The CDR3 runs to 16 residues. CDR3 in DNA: TGTGCCAGCAGTTTATCAGGCTTGCAGAGCACAGATACGCAGTATTTT. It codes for CASSLSGLQSTDTQYF.

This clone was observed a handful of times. The CDR3 nucleotides are TGTGCCAGCAGTGAACGGGGGATAGGAAATGAAAAACTGTTTTTT. It codes for CASSERGIGNEKLFF. V is TRBV2 and J is TRBJ1-4; weak D call: TRBD1 (5 bases). The CDR3 spans 15 residues. CDR1 is SNHLY and CDR2 is FYNNEI in the germline V gene. Trimming took 2 bases from V and 5 from J, leaving 12 bases between them.

CDR3 sequence reads: CASRGQTVNTEAFF. The CDR3 bases are TGTGCCAGCAGGGGGCAGACAGTGAACACTGAAGCTTTCTTT. The chain joins TRBV2 to TRBJ1-1; TRBD1 is a possible D gene (5 bases). The V gene's germline CDR1 is SNHLY and CDR2 FYNNEI. The CDR3 sequence is 14 residues long. V lost 6 bases, J lost 0 bases, and 11 bases lay in between.

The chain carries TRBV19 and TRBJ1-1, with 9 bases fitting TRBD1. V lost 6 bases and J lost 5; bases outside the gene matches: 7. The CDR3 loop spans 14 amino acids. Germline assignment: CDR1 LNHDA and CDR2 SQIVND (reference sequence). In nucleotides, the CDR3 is TGTGCCAGTAGATCACAGGGGGCGCGTACTGAAGCTTTCTTT. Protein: CASRSQGARTEAFF.